This T cell receptor beta chain derives from a study of blood T cell repertoires in COVID-19. Repertoires were generated with immunoSEQ multiplex PCR, while TCRdb's copy carries only in-frame clones and drops some. The sample lists 200,000 or so clones, 80% to 90% occurring once. Notes on this clone: One junction end disagrees with the germline gene, perhaps due to a read error.

The TCR was taken from a man in his sixties or seventies with active or convalescent COVID-19. Sample: peripheral blood.

The CDR3 nucleotides read TGTGCTAGCAGCTTAACGGTCGGGGTTCACACCGGGGAGCTGTTTTTT. As protein: CASSLTVGVHTGELFF. The rearrangement uses TRBV7-7 and TRBJ2-2; D is possibly TRBD2 (5 bases). In germline, CDR1 is SSHAT, CDR2 FNYEAQ (reference sequence). The CDR3 totals 16 residues.